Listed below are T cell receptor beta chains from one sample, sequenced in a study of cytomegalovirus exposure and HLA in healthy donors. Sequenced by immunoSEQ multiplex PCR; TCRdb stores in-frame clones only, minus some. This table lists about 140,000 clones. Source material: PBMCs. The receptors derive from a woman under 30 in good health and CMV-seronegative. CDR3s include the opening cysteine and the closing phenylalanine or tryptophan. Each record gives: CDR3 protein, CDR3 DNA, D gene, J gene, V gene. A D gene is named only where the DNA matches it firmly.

CDR3: CASSFLDRDYEQYF
DNA: TGTGCCAGCAGCTTCTTGGACAGGGATTACGAGCAGTACTTC
D: TRBD1
J: TRBJ2-7
V: TRBV5-4

CDR3: CASSPPGRADGNTIYF
DNA: TGTGCCAGCTCCCCGCCAGGCAGGGCGGACGGAAACACCATATATTTT
D: -
J: TRBJ1-3
V: TRBV18

CDR3: CASSPGTSSYEQYF
DNA: TGTGCCAGCTCCCCCGGGACTTCGAGCTACGAGCAGTACTTC
D: -
J: TRBJ2-7
V: TRBV18

CDR3: CASSRLQGAKDTEAFF
DNA: TGTGCCAGCTCACGGTTACAGGGGGCGAAGGACACTGAAGCTTTCTTT
D: TRBD1
J: TRBJ1-1
V: TRBV18

CDR3: CASRGGEALNTEAFF
DNA: TGTGCCAGCAGGGGGGGAGAGGCGCTGAACACTGAAGCTTTCTTT
D: -
J: TRBJ1-1
V: TRBV28

CDR3: CASSVVSTGTSGGVNEQFF
DNA: TGTGCCAGCAGCGTAGTGTCCACCGGGACTAGCGGAGGGGTCAATGAGCAGTTCTTC
D: TRBD2
J: TRBJ2-1
V: TRBV9

CDR3: CASSVALAAEEQFF
DNA: TGTGCCAGCAGCGTAGCACTAGCGGCAGAGGAGCAGTTCTTC
D: TRBD2
J: TRBJ2-1
V: TRBV9

CDR3: CASTARIAGSSYNEQFF
DNA: TGCGCCAGCACGGCCCGTATAGCGGGAAGCTCCTACAATGAGCAGTTCTTC
D: TRBD2
J: TRBJ2-1
V: TRBV5-1

CDR3: CASKDGGLAGFNEQFF
DNA: TGTGCCAGTAAGGATGGCGGACTAGCGGGGTTCAATGAGCAGTTCTTC
D: TRBD2
J: TRBJ2-1
V: TRBV19

CDR3: CAAGTGDDAGGYTF
DNA: TGTGCCGCAGGGACAGGGGACGATGCTGGTGGCTACACCTTC
D: TRBD1
J: TRBJ1-2
V: TRBV6-5

CDR3: CASSIDSGNSGNEQFF
DNA: TGTGCCAGCAGCATTGATAGCGGAAACTCGGGGAATGAGCAGTTCTTC
D: -
J: TRBJ2-1
V: TRBV11-2

CDR3: CASSRDRGQNTEAFF
DNA: TGTGCCAGCAGTAGGGACAGGGGGCAGAACACTGAAGCTTTCTTT
D: TRBD1
J: TRBJ1-1
V: TRBV6-5

CDR3: CASSLVPGDSAGGYTF
DNA: TGTGCCAGCAGCTTAGTTCCTGGGGACAGTGCCGGTGGCTACACCTTC
D: TRBD1
J: TRBJ1-2
V: TRBV7-9

CDR3: CASSELAGATGELFF
DNA: TGTGCCAGCAGTGAGCTTGCAGGGGCCACCGGGGAGCTGTTTTTT
D: -
J: TRBJ2-2
V: TRBV6-4

CDR3: CASRPGTSGRVFSYEQYF
DNA: TGCGCCAGCAGACCCGGGACTAGCGGGAGAGTTTTCTCCTACGAGCAGTACTTC
D: TRBD2
J: TRBJ2-7
V: TRBV5-1

CDR3: CASSLSVVGGHNEQFF
DNA: TGCGCCAGCAGCTTGAGTGTGGTCGGGGGGCACAATGAGCAGTTCTTC
D: -
J: TRBJ2-1
V: TRBV5-1

CDR3: CASSVGASGRVAGELFF
DNA: TGTGCCAGCAGCGTAGGGGCTAGCGGGAGGGTAGCCGGGGAGCTGTTTTTT
D: TRBD2
J: TRBJ2-2
V: TRBV9

CDR3: CSVRRGSDTQYF
DNA: TGCAGCGTGAGACGCGGGTCAGATACGCAGTATTTT
D: -
J: TRBJ2-3
V: TRBV29-1

CDR3: CASSLASVYNEQFF
DNA: TGCGCCAGCAGCTTGGCCAGCGTTTACAATGAGCAGTTCTTC
D: -
J: TRBJ2-1
V: TRBV5-1

CDR3: CASSQAGSGNEQFF
DNA: TGTGCCAGCAGCCAAGCTGGTAGCGGCAATGAGCAGTTCTTC
D: -
J: TRBJ2-1
V: TRBV4-2

CDR3: CASSRPRSTDTQYF
DNA: TGTGCCAGCAGCCGCCCTCGGAGCACAGATACGCAGTATTTT
D: -
J: TRBJ2-3
V: TRBV11-2

CDR3: CASSKGGQAYSGNTIYF
DNA: TGTGCCAGCAGCAAAGGAGGGCAGGCTTACTCTGGAAACACCATATATTTT
D: -
J: TRBJ1-3
V: TRBV21-1

CDR3: CASRGGTSSYNEQFF
DNA: TGCGCCAGCAGGGGGGGGACCAGCTCCTACAATGAGCAGTTCTTC
D: TRBD2
J: TRBJ2-1
V: TRBV5-1

CDR3: CASSQDSGEKLFF
DNA: TGCGCCAGCAGCCAAGATTCGGGTGAAAAACTGTTTTTT
D: -
J: TRBJ1-4
V: TRBV4-3

CDR3: CASSLDPREVLF
DNA: TGTGCCAGCAGCTTGGATCCCCGGGAAGTCCTCTTT
D: -
J: TRBJ1-1
V: TRBV11-3

CDR3: CASSLAGGVYNEQFF
DNA: TGTGCCAGCAGCTTAGCGGGAGGGGTGTACAATGAGCAGTTCTTC
D: TRBD2
J: TRBJ2-1
V: TRBV7-3

CDR3: CASSPPSSDTQYF
DNA: TGTGCCAGCTCACCACCTTCGTCAGATACGCAGTATTTT
D: -
J: TRBJ2-3
V: TRBV18

CDR3: CASSSTTGTGRLAGGIEQYF
DNA: TGCGCCAGCAGCTCTACAACCGGGACAGGCCGCCTAGCGGGAGGGATCGAGCAGTACTTC
D: TRBD2
J: TRBJ2-7
V: TRBV5-1

CDR3: CSVLLVASYYNEQFF
DNA: TGCAGCGTCCTTCTAGTAGCCAGCTACTACAATGAGCAGTTCTTC
D: -
J: TRBJ2-1
V: TRBV29-1

CDR3: CASRLDRGQETQYF
DNA: TGTGCCAGCAGATTGGACAGGGGGCAAGAGACCCAGTACTTC
D: TRBD1
J: TRBJ2-5
V: TRBV6-5

CDR3: CASSPGTAGYPQHF
DNA: TGTGCCAGCAGCCCAGGGACAGCCGGGTATCCCCAGCATTTT
D: TRBD1
J: TRBJ1-5
V: TRBV5-6

CDR3: CASREQGYEQFF
DNA: TGTGCCAGCAGGGAACAGGGGTATGAGCAGTTCTTC
D: TRBD1
J: TRBJ2-1
V: TRBV2

CDR3: CASSQSGTGEDEQFF
DNA: TGTGCCAGCAGCCAATCGGGGACAGGGGAGGATGAGCAGTTCTTC
D: TRBD1
J: TRBJ2-1
V: TRBV6-5

CDR3: CASSVDWSSGNTIYF
DNA: TGTGCCAGCAGCGTGGACTGGAGCTCTGGAAACACCATATATTTT
D: -
J: TRBJ1-3
V: TRBV9

CDR3: CATSRLGELFF
DNA: TGTGCCACCAGCCGTTTAGGGGAGCTGTTTTTT
D: -
J: TRBJ2-2
V: TRBV15

CDR3: CASSSPPGQGTDTQYF
DNA: TGTGCCAGCAGCTCTCCACCGGGACAGGGTACAGATACGCAGTATTTT
D: TRBD1
J: TRBJ2-3
V: TRBV7-9

CDR3: CASRWTSGNTGELFF
DNA: TGTGCCAGCAGGTGGACTAGCGGGAACACCGGGGAGCTGTTTTTT
D: TRBD2
J: TRBJ2-2
V: TRBV6-1

CDR3: CAWSRGVVDYGYTF
DNA: TGTGCCTGGAGCCGGGGGGTTGTTGACTATGGCTACACCTTC
D: -
J: TRBJ1-2
V: TRBV30

CDR3: CASTGQALGSGANVLTF
DNA: TGCGCCAGCACCGGACAGGCGCTGGGCTCTGGGGCCAACGTCCTGACTTTC
D: TRBD1
J: TRBJ2-6
V: TRBV5-1

CDR3: CASSEFTSGSYTDTQYF
DNA: TGTGCCAGCAGTGAATTTACTAGCGGGAGTTACACAGATACGCAGTATTTT
D: TRBD2
J: TRBJ2-3
V: TRBV2

CDR3: CASTLQDSANTGELFF
DNA: TGTGCCAGTACGCTCCAGGACAGTGCGAACACCGGGGAGCTGTTTTTT
D: -
J: TRBJ2-2
V: TRBV19

CDR3: CASSPGTSGRGNEQFF
DNA: TGTGCCAGCAGCCCGGGGACTAGCGGGAGGGGGAATGAGCAGTTCTTC
D: TRBD2
J: TRBJ2-1
V: TRBV7-9

CDR3: CASSLVGGSMETQYF
DNA: TGTGCCAGCAGCTTAGTAGGGGGCAGTATGGAGACCCAGTACTTC
D: TRBD1
J: TRBJ2-5
V: TRBV11-2

CDR3: CASSYFRGPNYEQYF
DNA: TGTGCCAGCAGTTATTTCAGGGGACCTAACTACGAGCAGTACTTC
D: -
J: TRBJ2-7
V: TRBV6-5

CDR3: CASSQDPRGSEQYF
DNA: TGTGCCAGCAGCCAAGATCCCAGGGGGTCCGAGCAGTACTTC
D: TRBD1
J: TRBJ2-7
V: TRBV4-2

CDR3: CASSLGHPSEAFF
DNA: TGTGCCAGCAGCTTAGGGCACCCCAGTGAAGCTTTCTTT
D: -
J: TRBJ1-1
V: TRBV11-3

CDR3: CASSQDVQQKPEQYF
DNA: TGCGCCAGCAGCCAAGACGTACAGCAGAAACCCGAGCAGTACTTC
D: -
J: TRBJ2-7
V: TRBV4-1

CDR3: CASSFSSGDLYNEQFF
DNA: TGCGCCAGCAGCTTTTCTAGCGGGGACCTCTACAATGAGCAGTTCTTC
D: TRBD2
J: TRBJ2-1
V: TRBV5-1

CDR3: CASSRQGYSPLHF
DNA: TGTGCCAGCAGCCGACAGGGGTATTCACCCCTCCACTTT
D: TRBD1
J: TRBJ1-6
V: TRBV14

CDR3: CASSNNQGRNQPQHF
DNA: TGTGCCAGTAGTAACAATCAGGGTCGGAATCAGCCCCAGCATTTT
D: -
J: TRBJ1-5
V: TRBV19

CDR3: CASSQEGGSGANVLTF
DNA: TGTGCCAGCAGCCAAGAAGGGGGATCCGGGGCCAACGTCCTGACTTTC
D: -
J: TRBJ2-6
V: TRBV4-2

CDR3: CASSVSGVYNEQFF
DNA: TGTGCCAGTAGTGTTAGCGGAGTGTACAATGAGCAGTTCTTC
D: -
J: TRBJ2-1
V: TRBV19